These T cell receptor beta chains were read from a single sample in a study of early T cells in non-severe SARS-CoV-2 infection. TCRdb independently ran MiXCR on the 5' RACE reads; one entry per CDR3 protein. The sample comprises approximately 22,000 distinct CDR3 sequences, roughly 4.4% of which are singletons, and 15% to 20% rests with the top ten. Sequencing was performed on whole blood. The source of these receptors is an adult who was a healthcare worker with PCR-confirmed SARS-CoV-2 infection or an uninfected control (not recorded which). The conserved cysteine and the conserved F or W are not part of the CDR3 here. Each record gives: V gene, J gene, CDR3 protein.

V: TRBV12-3/TRBV12-4
J: TRBJ2-7
CDR3: ASRRASGPEQY

V: TRBV20-1
J: TRBJ2-7
CDR3: SARDPASGGYEQY

V: TRBV7-6
J: TRBJ2-1
CDR3: ASSPDAGYNNEQF

V: TRBV29-1
J: TRBJ2-2
CDR3: SVARGSSGYTGELF

V: TRBV7-9
J: TRBJ1-3
CDR3: ASSLAQGSTGNTIY

V: TRBV2
J: TRBJ2-7
CDR3: ASILHEGMGEQY

V: TRBV29-1
J: TRBJ2-7
CDR3: SVARGASENEQY

V: TRBV18
J: TRBJ2-1
CDR3: ASSPRVSYGNEQF

V: TRBV7-3
J: TRBJ2-2
CDR3: ASSLYGFGTGELF

V: TRBV6-2/TRBV6-3
J: TRBJ2-7
CDR3: ASSPRGRVSYEQY

V: TRBV7-3
J: TRBJ2-1
CDR3: ASSSLIAYEQF

V: TRBV29-1
J: TRBJ2-1
CDR3: SVEVRGLQF

V: TRBV7-2
J: TRBJ2-3
CDR3: ASSSTEVAGQGTDTQY

V: TRBV6-1
J: TRBJ2-7
CDR3: ASRDGLYEQY

V: TRBV7-8
J: TRBJ1-4
CDR3: ASSVRTGENEKLF

V: TRBV5-5
J: TRBJ2-1
CDR3: ASSLGTLNEQF

V: TRBV12-3/TRBV12-4
J: TRBJ2-3
CDR3: ASTGRSGSSDTQY

V: TRBV9
J: TRBJ2-7
CDR3: ASSGSARADEQY

V: TRBV5-1
J: TRBJ2-1
CDR3: ASSAGFYNEQF

V: TRBV18
J: TRBJ1-2
CDR3: ASSPDPNYGYT

V: TRBV30
J: TRBJ1-4
CDR3: AWSALSNEKLF

V: TRBV7-9
J: TRBJ1-4
CDR3: ASSITGGGIGEKLF

V: TRBV12-3/TRBV12-4
J: TRBJ2-2
CDR3: ASSRPGTGTPNTGELF

V: TRBV28
J: TRBJ2-3
CDR3: ASSWTVAADTQY

V: TRBV5-1
J: TRBJ2-1
CDR3: ASSSGTSGMRNEQF

V: TRBV27
J: TRBJ2-1
CDR3: ASTPRDRYYNEQF

V: TRBV7-3
J: TRBJ2-5
CDR3: ASSLTPRGPETQY

V: TRBV9
J: TRBJ2-2
CDR3: ASSPSGLGSEELF

V: TRBV2
J: TRBJ1-5
CDR3: ASSAGSNQPQH

V: TRBV12-3/TRBV12-4
J: TRBJ2-2
CDR3: ASSLATYGELF

V: TRBV11-2
J: TRBJ1-4
CDR3: ASSLSRQGQKLF